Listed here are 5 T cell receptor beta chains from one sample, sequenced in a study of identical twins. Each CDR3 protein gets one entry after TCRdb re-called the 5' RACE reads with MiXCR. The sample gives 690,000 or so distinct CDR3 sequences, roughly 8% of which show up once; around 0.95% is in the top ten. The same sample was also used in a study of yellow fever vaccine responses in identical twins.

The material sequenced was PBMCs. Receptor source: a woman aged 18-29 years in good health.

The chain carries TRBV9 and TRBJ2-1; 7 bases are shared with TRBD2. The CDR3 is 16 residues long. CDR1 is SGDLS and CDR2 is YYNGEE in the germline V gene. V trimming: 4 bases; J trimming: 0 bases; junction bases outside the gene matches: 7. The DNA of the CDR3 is TGTGCCAGCAGCCCGATCGGGGGGAGCTCCTACAATGAGCAGTTCTTC. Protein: CASSPIGGSSYNEQFF.

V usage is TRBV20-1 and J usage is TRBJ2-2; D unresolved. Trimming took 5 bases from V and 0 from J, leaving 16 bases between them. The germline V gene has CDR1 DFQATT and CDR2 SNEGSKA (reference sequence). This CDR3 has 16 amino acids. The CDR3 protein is CSASLLGSANTGELFF. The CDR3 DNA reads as TGCAGTGCTTCTCTCCTGGGCTCCGCGAACACCGGGGAGCTGTTTTTT.

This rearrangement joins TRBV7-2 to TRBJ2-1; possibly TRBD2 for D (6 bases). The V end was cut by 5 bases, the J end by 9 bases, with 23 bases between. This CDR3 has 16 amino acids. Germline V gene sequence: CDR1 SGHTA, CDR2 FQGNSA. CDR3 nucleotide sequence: TGTGCCAGCAGCCCCACCCCAAGACTAGTGCGGGTTGAGCAGTTCTTC. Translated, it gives CASSPTPRLVRVEQFF.

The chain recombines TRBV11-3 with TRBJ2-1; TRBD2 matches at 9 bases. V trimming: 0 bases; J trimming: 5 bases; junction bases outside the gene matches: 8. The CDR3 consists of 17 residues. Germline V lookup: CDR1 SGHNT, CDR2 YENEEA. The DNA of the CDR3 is TGTGCCAGCAGCTTAGAATTGGCTAGCGGGGTAAACAATGAGCAGTTCTTC. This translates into CASSLELASGVNNEQFF.

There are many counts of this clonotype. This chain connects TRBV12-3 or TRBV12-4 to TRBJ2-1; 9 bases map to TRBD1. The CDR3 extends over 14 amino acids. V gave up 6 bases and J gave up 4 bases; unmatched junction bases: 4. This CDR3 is CASSNRGLYNEQFF. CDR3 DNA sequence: TGTGCCAGCAGCAACAGGGGGCTATACAATGAGCAGTTCTTC.